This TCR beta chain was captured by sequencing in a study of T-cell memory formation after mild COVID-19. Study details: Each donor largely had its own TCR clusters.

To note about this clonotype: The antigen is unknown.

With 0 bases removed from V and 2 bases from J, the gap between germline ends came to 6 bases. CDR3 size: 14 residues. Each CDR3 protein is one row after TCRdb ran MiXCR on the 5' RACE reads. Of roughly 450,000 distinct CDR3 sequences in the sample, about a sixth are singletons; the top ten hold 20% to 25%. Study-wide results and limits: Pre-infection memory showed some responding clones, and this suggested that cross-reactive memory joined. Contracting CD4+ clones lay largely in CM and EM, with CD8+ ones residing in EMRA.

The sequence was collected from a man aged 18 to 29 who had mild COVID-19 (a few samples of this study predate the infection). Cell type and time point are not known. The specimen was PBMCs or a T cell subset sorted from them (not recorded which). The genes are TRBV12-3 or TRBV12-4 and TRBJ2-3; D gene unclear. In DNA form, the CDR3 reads TGTGCCAGCAGTTTAGCGGCGGCCACAGATACGCAGTATTTT. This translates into CASSLAAATDTQYF.